Given below is one TCR beta chain in context. This specimen belongs to a study of regulatory and conventional T cells in RAG deficiency. TCRdb's copy holds only in-frame clones and misses some; the assay was immunoSEQ multiplex PCR. The table shows tens of thousands of clones, with approximately 90% occurring only once. Genomic DNA came from blood conventional CD4+ T cells gated CD25-low CD127-high. V dropped 0 bases and J dropped 5; count of bases not matched to a gene: 3. The CDR3 covers 15 residues. Per the germline V gene, CDR1 is SGHRS and CDR2 is YFSETQ. These same records also appear under a second study, on regulatory T cells. That work states: Amplification used 52 TRBV primers and 13 TRBJ primers.

This sequence was found in a human donor in good health. The material sequenced was CD4+ effector T cells sorted from blood. The chain has TRBV5-1 and TRBJ1-4; TRBD1 aligns across 8 bases. Here the CDR3 reads CASSLGTGRNEKLFF. Written as DNA, the CDR3 is TGCGCCAGCAGCTTGGGGACAGGGAGAAATGAAAAACTGTTTTTT. Full variable domain (rest looked up from reference TRBV5-1 and TRBJ1-4): KAGVTQTPRYLIKTRGQQVTLSCSPISGHRSVSWYQQTPGQGLQFLFEYFSETQRNKGNFPGRFSGRQFSNSRSEMNVSTLELGDSALYLCASSLGTGRNEKLFFGSGTQLSVL.